This T cell receptor beta chain was captured by sequencing in a study of T cells in Graves' hyperthyroidism and ophthalmopathy. Across the study: Peripheral blood draws took place at initial diagnosis, ahead of any treatment. General study results and limits: A model of 13 V-J features distinguished ophthalmopathy from stable hyperthyroidism.

The TCR beta CDR3 regions underwent amplification using RNA transcripts as the source. The HTBI primer set drove a first-round RT-PCR of the TCR CDR3. TCRdb itself ran the multiplex PCR reads through MiXCR, one entry per CDR3 protein. In the table there are 460,000 or so distinct CDR3 sequences, around 14% of which are singletons. This clonotype has ten or more counts. No antigen is known for it. The germline V gene encodes CDR1 DFQATT and CDR2 SNEGSKA (reference sequence). The CDR3 has 14 amino acids. V lost 4 bases and J lost 0, with 12 bases in between. The receptor's source is a woman under 30 with Graves' hyperthyroidism. The chain uses TRBV20-1 and TRBJ1-1; D is unclear. Input material: blood. The CDR3 loop reads CSAKVPPMNTEAFF. For the CDR3, the DNA is TGCAGTGCTAAGGTGCCGCCGATGAACACTGAAGCTTTCTTT.